The 31 T cell receptor beta chains listed next were all sequenced from one sample in a study of cytomegalovirus exposure and HLA in healthy donors. 60 Vbeta and 13 Jbeta primers were used in PCR. Measured with immunoSEQ multiplex PCR; TCRdb has only the in-frame clones, and not every one. The data contain approximately 170,000 clones, around 80% of them singletons. Source material: PBMCs. The receptor source for this set is a woman aged 45-60 years in good health and CMV-seropositive.

CDR3 nucleotides: TGCGCCAGCAGTCGACAGGGGCGGGCAGATACGCAGTATTTT. Its translation is CASSRQGRADTQYF. The genes are TRBV5-1 and TRBJ2-3; the match to TRBD1 covers 8 bases. The CDR3 is 14 residues long. The ends lost 5 bases at V and 4 bases at J; junction bases unmatched: 6. CDR1 is SGHRS, CDR2 YFSETQ, per germline.

The chain carries TRBV7-9 and TRBJ1-3; 7 bases align to TRBD1. Trimming cost V 5 bases and J 1 base; bases outside gene matches: 8. Germline CDR1 is SEHNR and CDR2 is FQNEAQ (reference sequence). CDR3 size: 16 residues. CDR3 sequence: CASSRGQTPSGNTIYF. In DNA form, the CDR3 reads TGTGCCAGCAGCCGGGGACAGACTCCTTCTGGAAACACCATATATTTT.

The chain recombines TRBV7-9 with TRBJ1-6; 7 positions match TRBD1. The germline gives CDR1 SEHNR, CDR2 FQNEAQ (reference sequence). V gave up 5 bases and J gave up 7 bases; unmatched junction bases: 8. The CDR3 sequence is 15 residues long. CDR3 bases: TGTGCCAGCAGCCGAGGAGGGGGCGCAAATTCACCCCTCCACTTT. This gives the protein CASSRGGGANSPLHF. The full variable domain, with the rest looked up from reference TRBV7-9 and TRBJ1-6, is DTGVSQNPRHKITKRGQNVTFRCDPISEHNRLYWYRQTLGQGPEFLTYFQNEAQLEKSRLLSDRFSAERPKGSFSTLEIQRTEQGDSAMYLCASSRGGGANSPLHFGNGTRLTVT.

This chain links TRBV4-3 with TRBJ2-5, with a weak D call TRBD2 (5 bases). Germline V gene data show CDR1 as LGHNA and CDR2 as YSLEER. Trimming left V 0 bases short and J 4 bases short, with 9 bases between. The CDR3 consists of 14 residues. The CDR3 DNA reads as TGCGCCAGCAGCCAAGATGAGGGTCGAGAGACCCAGTACTTC. It codes for CASSQDEGRETQYF.

The chain uses TRBV27 and TRBJ2-3, with D tentatively TRBD1 (6 bases). With 8 bases removed from V and 0 bases from J, the gap between germline ends came to 15 bases. The germline V gene has CDR1 MNHEY and CDR2 SMNVEV (reference sequence). The CDR3 has 15 residues. CDR3 in amino acids: CASGGLYTSTDTQYF. The DNA of the CDR3 is TGTGCCAGCGGGGGCCTTTACACTAGCACAGATACGCAGTATTTT.

The chain uses TRBV5-1 and TRBJ2-3, with D possibly TRBD1 on 6 matching bases. This CDR3 comprises 15 residues. Germline loops: CDR1 SGHRS, CDR2 YFSETQ. Trimming cost V 4 bases and J 1 base, with 13 bases left between them. The chain's CDR3 is CASSPKGVGTDTQYF. Here the CDR3 DNA reads TGCGCCAGCAGCCCGAAGGGGGTGGGCACAGATACGCAGTATTTT. Complete variable domain (other parts from reference TRBV5-1 and TRBJ2-3): KAGVTQTPRYLIKTRGQQVTLSCSPISGHRSVSWYQQTPGQGLQFLFEYFSETQRNKGNFPGRFSGRQFSNSRSEMNVSTLELGDSALYLCASSPKGVGTDTQYFGPGTRLTVL.

This clone has more than one count but fewer than ten. This chain links TRBV28 with TRBJ2-7; 7 positions agree with TRBD2. The CDR3 runs to 13 residues. From germline, CDR1 is MDHEN and CDR2 SYDVKM. The DNA of the CDR3 is TGTTCCTCCCACCCCAGCGGGACCTACGAGCAGTACTTC. Translating gives CSSHPSGTYEQYF.

The chain is built from TRBV30 and TRBJ2-7, with a weak D call TRBD1 (6 bases). Germline V CDR1 and CDR2: GTSNPN, SVGIG (reference sequence). The CDR3 extends over 14 amino acids. Deletions cut 4 bases from V and 12 bases from J, with 25 bases between. This chain's CDR3 is CAWNQDSTYELSYF. In DNA, the CDR3 is TGTGCCTGGAATCAGGACAGCACTTACGAGCTATCGTACTTC.

Points on this clone: One end of the junction varies from germline; a read error may be responsible. The chain employs TRBV7-9 and TRBJ1-2, with 9 bases that match TRBD1. This CDR3 spans 17 amino acids. The germline V gene has CDR1 SEHNR and CDR2 FQNEAQ (reference sequence). As DNA, the CDR3 is TGTTCCAGCAGCTTAGGGACTGACCGGGACAGGGCTCATGGCTACACCTTC. This translates into CSSSLGTDRDRAHGYTF.

The DNA for the CDR3 is TGCGCCAGCAGCTCCCGGACAGCGACTTACGAGCAGTACTTC. Amino acids: CASSSRTATYEQYF. The chain couples TRBV5-1 to TRBJ2-5; TRBD1 is a possible D gene (6 bases). The J call may be incorrect, as the DNA end agrees better with TRBJ2-7. The CDR3 is 14 amino acids. Germline CDR1 is SGHRS and CDR2 is YFSETQ.

The V and J genes are TRBV30 and TRBJ2-5, with D possibly TRBD2 on 5 matching bases. The CDR3 is made up of 14 amino acids. Germline V lookup: CDR1 GTSNPN, CDR2 SVGIG (reference sequence). V lost 7 bases to trimming and J lost 4 bases, with 19 bases between them. This CDR3 is CAFSPAEDGETQYF. The CDR3 DNA follows: TGTGCCTTCTCCCCCGCGGAGGACGGAGAGACCCAGTACTTC.

Turning to this clone: Different DNA sequences within this sample yield the same CDR3. J is TRBJ1-4 and V is TRBV9; 7 bases fit TRBD1. Germline CDR1 and CDR2: SGDLS and YYNGEE. V gave up 2 bases and J gave up 7 bases; unmatched junction bases: 8. The CDR3 runs 15 residues. CDR3 sequence reads: CASSVRTGLGEKLFF. The CDR3 DNA reads TGTGCCAGCAGCGTCCGGACAGGTCTGGGTGAAAAACTGTTTTTT.

This clone was seen once. Here the CDR3 DNA reads TGTGCCAGCAGGCCCGGTGGAGGGACCAATCAGCCCCAGCATTTT. This codes for CASRPGGGTNQPQHF. The chain carries TRBV28 and TRBJ1-5; weak D call: TRBD1 (5 bases). V was cut by 6 bases and J by 3 bases, with 15 bases left in between. Germline V gene lookup returns CDR1 MDHEN and CDR2 SYDVKM. The CDR3 has 15 amino acids.

The table lists this clone with many counts. V gene TRBV6-4 combines with J gene TRBJ1-2; 9 positions agree with TRBD1. The CDR3 totals 18 residues. V gave up 2 bases and J gave up 4 bases; unmatched junction bases: 14. CDR1 and CDR2 from the germline V gene are MRHNA and SNTAGT. CDR3 DNA: TGTGCCAGCAGTGACGAAGGACAGGGGCCTACCCCGGGCTATGGCTACACCTTC. Residues: CASSDEGQGPTPGYGYTF.

V is TRBV11-2 and J is TRBJ1-1; D is unresolved. Trimming left V 8 bases short and J 3 bases short, with 13 bases between. The germline gives CDR1 SGHAT, CDR2 FQNNGV. CDR3 size: 13 residues. The CDR3: CASGIWGDTEAFF. The CDR3 DNA follows: TGTGCCAGCGGAATTTGGGGAGACACTGAAGCTTTCTTT.

The CDR3 DNA sequence: TGTGCCAGCTCACCACCGTCCGGACAGGGAAACATTCAGTACTTC. Translating gives CASSPPSGQGNIQYF. The chain has TRBV18 and TRBJ2-4, with 8 nucleotides matching TRBD1. There are 15 residues in the CDR3. Trimming at V came to 0 bases and at J to 6 bases, leaving 4 bases not matched to a gene. CDR1 is KGHSH, CDR2 LQKENI, per germline.

The chain recombines TRBV29-1 with TRBJ1-1; a weak D match, TRBD1 (5 bases). There are 13 residues in the CDR3. V dropped 0 bases and J dropped 5 bases, with 10 bases sitting between them. CDR1 and CDR2 from the germline V gene are SQVTM and ANQGSEA. The CDR3 bases are TGCAGCGTTGAAGAGTTCGGGGGTACTGAAGCTTTCTTT. Protein product: CSVEEFGGTEAFF. The full variable domain, its missing parts supplied by reference TRBV29-1 and TRBJ1-1, is SAVISQKPSRDICQRGTSLTIQCQVDSQVTMMFWYRQQPGQSLTLIATANQGSEATYESGFVIDKFPISRPNLTFSTLTVSNMSPEDSSIYLCSVEEFGGTEAFFGQGTRLTVV.

The chain uses TRBV28 and TRBJ2-1; D is possibly TRBD1 (5 bases). The CDR3 contains 16 residues. The V gene's germline CDR1 is MDHEN and CDR2 SYDVKM. Trimming left V 2 bases short and J 2 bases short, with 13 bases between. Here the CDR3 DNA reads TGTGCCAGCAGTTTACTGGCAGGGTTCCCCTACAATGAGCAGTTCTTC. It encodes CASSLLAGFPYNEQFF.

The chain employs TRBV4-2 and TRBJ2-5, with 9 bases lining up with TRBD2. Looked up from germline, CDR1 is LGHNA and CDR2 is YNFKEQ. The V segment lost 4 bases and the J segment 5 bases; nucleotides outside the gene matches: 8. CDR3 length: 15 amino acids. The CDR3 protein is CASSPPSGGHETQYF. The CDR3 DNA reads TGTGCCAGCAGCCCCCCGAGCGGGGGGCACGAGACCCAGTACTTC.

The chain carries TRBV5-1 and TRBJ2-5; a weak D match, TRBD1 (5 bases). V was pared by 6 bases and J by 1 base, with 10 bases between. The CDR3 has 13 amino acids. Germline assignment: CDR1 SGHRS and CDR2 YFSETQ. CDR3 amino acids: CASTDGAQETQYF. CDR3 bases: TGCGCCAGCACCGATGGGGCCCAAGAGACCCAGTACTTC.

The chain joins TRBV28 to TRBJ1-2; D uncertain. V lost 3 bases to trimming and J lost 7 bases, with 9 bases between them. CDR1 is MDHEN and CDR2 is SYDVKM in the germline V gene. This CDR3 spans 12 amino acids. CDR3 DNA: TGTGCCAGCAGTTTCTCAAGTAGTGGCTACACCTTC. This translates into CASSFSSSGYTF.

The chain combines TRBV9 with TRBJ1-2; TRBD1 might be the D (5 bases). The CDR3 extends over 14 amino acids. Germline CDR1 and CDR2: SGDLS and YYNGEE. Trimming cost V 0 bases and J 8 bases, with 14 bases left between them. The CDR3 DNA sequence: TGTGCCAGCAGCGTAGCTACAGGCGGTTGGGGCTACACCTTC. As protein: CASSVATGGWGYTF.

The rearrangement uses TRBV5-4 and TRBJ2-3; 12 bases are a match to TRBD1. V dropped 5 bases and J dropped 8; count of bases not matched to a gene: 6. This CDR3 comprises 14 residues. CDR1 and CDR2 (germline): SGHNT, YYREEE (reference sequence). The CDR3 sequence: CASRPGTGGRTQYF. CDR3 nucleotide sequence: TGTGCCAGCAGGCCCGGGACAGGGGGCCGTACGCAGTATTTT.

The V gene is TRBV28, the J gene TRBJ1-5; a possible D gene is TRBD1 (5 bases). In germline, CDR1 is MDHEN, CDR2 SYDVKM. Trimming stripped 2 bases from V and 1 base from J, with 18 bases between. The CDR3 contains 18 residues. CDR3 DNA: TGTGCCAGCAGTTTAAATAAAGACAGTCCCTGGAGCAATCAGCCCCAGCATTTT. Its protein product is CASSLNKDSPWSNQPQHF.

In this sample, this clone turned up a few times. The chain uses TRBV6-1 and TRBJ1-1, with D possibly being TRBD1 (5 bases). The germline V gene has CDR1 MNHNS and CDR2 SASEGT. The CDR3 length is 14 residues. Trimming removed 4 bases at V and 1 base at J, with 10 bases between. The CDR3 is CASSAGWANTEAFF. The CDR3 nucleotides read TGTGCCAGCAGTGCAGGGTGGGCGAACACTGAAGCTTTCTTT.

The chain recombines TRBV4-1 with TRBJ2-2; D might be TRBD1 (6 bases). There are 14 residues in the CDR3. Trimming cost V 2 bases and J 6 bases, with 10 bases left between them. Germline V gene data show CDR1 as MGHRA and CDR2 as YSYEKL. The CDR3 loop is CASSQSRGSGELFF. DNA for the CDR3: TGCGCCAGCAGCCAAAGTAGGGGGTCCGGGGAGCTGTTTTTT.

The chain couples TRBV6-1 to TRBJ2-3; weak D call: TRBD1 (5 bases). This CDR3 comprises 14 residues. Trimming left V 4 bases short and J 4 bases short, with 12 bases between. CDR1 and CDR2 from the germline V gene are MNHNS and SASEGT. The CDR3 protein is CASSGQGPPDTQYF. The CDR3 DNA reads as TGTGCCAGCAGTGGGCAGGGCCCCCCAGATACGCAGTATTTT.

The rearrangement uses TRBV7-9 and TRBJ2-5, with 9 positions matching TRBD1. The trim removed 5 bases at V and 7 bases at J, leaving 14 bases unmatched. Germline V lookup: CDR1 SEHNR, CDR2 FQNEAQ (reference sequence). The CDR3 runs 16 residues. CDR3 sequence reads: CASSPGGQGMGGTQYF. The CDR3 DNA follows: TGTGCCAGCAGCCCAGGCGGACAGGGGATGGGAGGGACCCAGTACTTC.

The chain couples TRBV19 to TRBJ2-4; 7 nucleotides line up with TRBD2. Germline CDR1 LNHDA, CDR2 SQIVND (reference sequence). V was clipped by 2 bases and J by 1 base; unmatched bases: 8. This CDR3 spans 17 amino acids. The CDR3 loop reads CASSILAGEGAKNIQYF. The CDR3, as DNA: TGTGCCAGTAGTATATTGGCGGGGGAGGGGGCCAAAAACATTCAGTACTTC.

Notes on this clone: Other DNA sequences in the sample encode the same CDR3. The rearrangement joins TRBV4-3 to TRBJ2-1; D unresolved. The CDR3 is made up of 16 amino acids. V lost 4 bases, J lost 1 base, and 14 bases lay in between. The germline gives CDR1 LGHNA, CDR2 YSLEER. Written as DNA, the CDR3 is TGCGCCAGCAGCCCCCCTCAGCGTTGGTCCTACAATGAGCAGTTCTTC. Residues: CASSPPQRWSYNEQFF.

The genes are TRBV18 and TRBJ2-7; perhaps TRBD2 as D (6 bases). The CDR3 covers 16 residues. Germline-derived CDR1 and CDR2 are KGHSH and LQKENI. Trimming stripped 2 bases from V and 6 bases from J, with 20 bases between. CDR3 sequence: CASSPEAGLDTPEQYF. The CDR3 DNA reads as TGTGCCAGCTCACCAGAGGCGGGACTCGATACCCCCGAGCAGTACTTC.